This TCR beta chain emerged from a study of cytomegalovirus exposure and HLA in healthy donors. Across the whole study: The roughly 130 validation repertoires used the same platform as the 550 to 850 first-cohort repertoires (as reported by a later analysis). General study points: In vitro work confirmed that a few CMV-associated chains recognize CMV antigens. According to the study, about 180 TCR beta chains were cytomegalovirus-associated.

Sequencing used immunoSEQ multiplex PCR; TCRdb keeps in-frame clones, though not all of them. In the table there are 150,000 or so clones, more than 80% of which are singletons. The CDR3 consists of 15 residues. In germline, CDR1 is MDHEN, CDR2 SYDVKM. J gave up 5 bases and V 2 bases, and 5 bases lay outside the gene matches. A remark on this clone: Its specificity is unknown.

This receptor was identified in a woman in her 30s in good health and CMV-seropositive. The chain joins TRBV28 to TRBJ2-3; TRBD1 aligns across 9 bases. Sample: PBMCs. CDR3 nucleotide sequence: TGTGCCAGCAGTTTAGGGGGACAGGGTCGAGATACGCAGTATTTT. Translated: CASSLGGQGRDTQYF.